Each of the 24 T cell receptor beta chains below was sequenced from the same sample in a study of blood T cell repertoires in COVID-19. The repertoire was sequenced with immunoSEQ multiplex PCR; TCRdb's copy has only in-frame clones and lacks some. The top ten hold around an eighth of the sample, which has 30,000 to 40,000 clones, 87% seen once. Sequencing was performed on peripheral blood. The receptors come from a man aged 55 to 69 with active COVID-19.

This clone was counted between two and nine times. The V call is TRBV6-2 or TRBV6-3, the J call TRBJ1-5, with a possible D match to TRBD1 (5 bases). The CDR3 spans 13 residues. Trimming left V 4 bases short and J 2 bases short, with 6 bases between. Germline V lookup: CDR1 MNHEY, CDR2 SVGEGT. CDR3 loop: CASSLTGNQPQHF. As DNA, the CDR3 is TGTGCCAGCAGTTTGACAGGCAATCAGCCCCAGCATTTT.

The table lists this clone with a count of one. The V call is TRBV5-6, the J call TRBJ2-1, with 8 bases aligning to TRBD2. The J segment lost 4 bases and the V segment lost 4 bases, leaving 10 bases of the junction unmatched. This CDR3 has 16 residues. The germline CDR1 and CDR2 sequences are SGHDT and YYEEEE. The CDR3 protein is CASSPPGLGGYNEQFF. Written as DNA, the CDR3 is TGTGCCAGCAGCCCCCCGGGACTAGGGGGTTACAATGAGCAGTTCTTC. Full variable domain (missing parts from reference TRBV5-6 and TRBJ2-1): DAGVTQSPTHLIKTRGQQVTLRCSPKSGHDTVSWYQQALGQGPQFIFQYYEEEERQRGNFPDRFSGHQFPNYSSELNVNALLLGDSALYLCASSPPGLGGYNEQFFGPGTRLTVL.

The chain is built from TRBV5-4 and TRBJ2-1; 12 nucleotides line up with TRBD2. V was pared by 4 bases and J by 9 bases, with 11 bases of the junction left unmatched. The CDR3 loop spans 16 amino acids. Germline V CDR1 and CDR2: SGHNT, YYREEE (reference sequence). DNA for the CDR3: TGTGCCAGCAGCATATACCTAGCGGGAGGGCCGGGTGAGCAGTTCTTC. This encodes CASSIYLAGGPGEQFF.

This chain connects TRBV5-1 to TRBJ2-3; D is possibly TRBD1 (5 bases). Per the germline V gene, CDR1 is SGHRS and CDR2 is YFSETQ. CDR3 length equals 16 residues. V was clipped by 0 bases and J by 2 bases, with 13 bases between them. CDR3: CASSLATGSHTDTQYF. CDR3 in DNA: TGCGCCAGCAGCTTGGCTACAGGTTCCCACACAGATACGCAGTATTTT. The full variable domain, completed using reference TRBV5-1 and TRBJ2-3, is KAGVTQTPRYLIKTRGQQVTLSCSPISGHRSVSWYQQTPGQGLQFLFEYFSETQRNKGNFPGRFSGRQFSNSRSEMNVSTLELGDSALYLCASSLATGSHTDTQYFGPGTRLTVL.

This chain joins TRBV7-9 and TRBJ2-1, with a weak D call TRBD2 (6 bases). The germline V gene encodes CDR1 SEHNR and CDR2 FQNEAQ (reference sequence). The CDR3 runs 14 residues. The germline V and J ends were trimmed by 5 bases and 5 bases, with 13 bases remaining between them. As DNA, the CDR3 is TGTGCCAGCAGCCTTTGGACTATTAACAATGAGCAGTTCTTC. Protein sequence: CASSLWTINNEQFF.

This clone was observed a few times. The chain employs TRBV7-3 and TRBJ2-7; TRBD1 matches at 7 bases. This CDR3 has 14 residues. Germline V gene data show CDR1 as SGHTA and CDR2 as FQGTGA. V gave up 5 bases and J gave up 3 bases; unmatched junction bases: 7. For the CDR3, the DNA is TGTGCCAGCAGCACCCCGGGACAGCACTACGAGCAGTACTTC. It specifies CASSTPGQHYEQYF.

The CDR3, as DNA: TGCGCCAGCAGCTTGGGGACAGGGGGCCACGAGCAGTACTTC. This gives the protein CASSLGTGGHEQYF. This chain joins TRBV5-1 and TRBJ2-7, with 11 bases identical to TRBD1. The germline gives CDR1 SGHRS, CDR2 YFSETQ. The CDR3 covers 14 residues. The V segment lost 0 bases and the J segment 5 bases; nucleotides outside the gene matches: 1.

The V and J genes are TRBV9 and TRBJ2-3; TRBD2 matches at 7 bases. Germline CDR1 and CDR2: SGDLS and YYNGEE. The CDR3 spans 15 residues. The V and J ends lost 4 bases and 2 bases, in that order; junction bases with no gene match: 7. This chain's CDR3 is CASSQSGVLTDTQYF. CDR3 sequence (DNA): TGTGCCAGCAGCCAGAGCGGGGTCCTCACAGATACGCAGTATTTT.

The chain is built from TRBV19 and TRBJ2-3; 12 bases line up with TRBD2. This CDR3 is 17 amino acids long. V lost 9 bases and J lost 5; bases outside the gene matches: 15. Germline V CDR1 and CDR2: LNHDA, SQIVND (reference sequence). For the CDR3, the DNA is TGTGCCAGCGGTATGGGGCCACTAGCGGGAGGAGTAGATACGCAGTATTTT. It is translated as CASGMGPLAGGVDTQYF.

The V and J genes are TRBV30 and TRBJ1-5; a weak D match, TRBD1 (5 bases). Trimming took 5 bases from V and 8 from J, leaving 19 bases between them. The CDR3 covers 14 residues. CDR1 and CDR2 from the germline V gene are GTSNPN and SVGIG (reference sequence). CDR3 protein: CAWGIRQLGKPQHF. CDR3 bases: TGTGCCTGGGGGATTAGACAGCTTGGAAAGCCCCAGCATTTT.

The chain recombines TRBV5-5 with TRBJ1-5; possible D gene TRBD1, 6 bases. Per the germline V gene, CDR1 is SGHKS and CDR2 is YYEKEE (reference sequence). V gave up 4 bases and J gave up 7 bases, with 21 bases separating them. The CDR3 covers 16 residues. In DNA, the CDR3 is TGTGCCAGCAGCATTGGATGGGGGCGGACGGGGCAGCCCCAGCATTTT. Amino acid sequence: CASSIGWGRTGQPQHF.

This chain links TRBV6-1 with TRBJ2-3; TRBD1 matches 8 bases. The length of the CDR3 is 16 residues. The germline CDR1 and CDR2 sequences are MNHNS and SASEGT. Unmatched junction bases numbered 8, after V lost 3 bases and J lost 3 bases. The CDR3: CASSDKAGGGTDTQYF. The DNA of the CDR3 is TGTGCCAGCAGTGACAAAGCAGGGGGCGGGACAGATACGCAGTATTTT.

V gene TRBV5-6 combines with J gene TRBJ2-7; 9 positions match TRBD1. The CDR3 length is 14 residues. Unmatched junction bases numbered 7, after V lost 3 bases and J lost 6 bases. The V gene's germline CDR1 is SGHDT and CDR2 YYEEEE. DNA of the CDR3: TGTGCCAGCAGCTGGGGACAGGGTTCGGGCGAGCAGTACTTC. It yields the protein CASSWGQGSGEQYF.

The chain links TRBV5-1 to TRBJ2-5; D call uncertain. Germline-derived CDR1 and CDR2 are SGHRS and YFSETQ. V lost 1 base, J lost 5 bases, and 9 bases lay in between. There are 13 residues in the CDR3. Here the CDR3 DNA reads TGCGCCAGCAGCTTGTTCCCCGAGGAGACCCAGTACTTC. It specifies CASSLFPEETQYF.

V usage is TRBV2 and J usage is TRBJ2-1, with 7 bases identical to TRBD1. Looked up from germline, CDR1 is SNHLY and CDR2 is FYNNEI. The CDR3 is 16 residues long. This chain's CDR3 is CVPAARSWDSYNEQFF. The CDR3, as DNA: TGTGTTCCAGCCGCACGGAGCTGGGACAGTTACAATGAGCAGTTCTTC.

In nucleotides, the CDR3 is TGTGCCAGCAGCCCCCTAGGGGGTTCAATCCAGTACTTC. This codes for CASSPLGGSIQYF. V gene TRBV11-2 combines with J gene TRBJ2-7, with a tentative D call TRBD1 (6 bases). Trimming removed 5 bases from V and 10 bases from J, with 18 bases in between. Germline V lookup: CDR1 SGHAT, CDR2 FQNNGV. This CDR3 is built from 13 residues.

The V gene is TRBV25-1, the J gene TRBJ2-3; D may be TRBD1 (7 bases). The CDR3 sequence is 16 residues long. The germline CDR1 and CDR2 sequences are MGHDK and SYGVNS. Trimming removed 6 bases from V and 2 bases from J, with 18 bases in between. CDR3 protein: CASSGGGQEVTDTQYF. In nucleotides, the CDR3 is TGTGCCAGCAGCGGGGGAGGACAGGAGGTCACAGATACGCAGTATTTT.

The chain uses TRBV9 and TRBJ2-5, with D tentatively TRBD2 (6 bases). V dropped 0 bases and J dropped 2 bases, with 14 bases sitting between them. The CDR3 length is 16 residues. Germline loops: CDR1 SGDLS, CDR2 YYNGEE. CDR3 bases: TGTGCCAGCAGCGTAGGGGCTAGCGCAGGTCAAGAGACCCAGTACTTC. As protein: CASSVGASAGQETQYF.

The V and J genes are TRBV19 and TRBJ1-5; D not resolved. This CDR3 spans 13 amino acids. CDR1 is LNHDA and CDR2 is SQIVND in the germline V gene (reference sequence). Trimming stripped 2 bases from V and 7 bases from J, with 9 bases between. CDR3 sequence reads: CASSIREEQPQHF. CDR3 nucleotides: TGTGCCAGTAGTATACGGGAAGAACAGCCCCAGCATTTT.

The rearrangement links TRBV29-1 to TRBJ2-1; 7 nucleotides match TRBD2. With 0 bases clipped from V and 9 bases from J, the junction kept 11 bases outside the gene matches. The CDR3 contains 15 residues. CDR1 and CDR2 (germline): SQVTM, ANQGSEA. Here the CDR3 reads CSVEDRAGSTSEQFF. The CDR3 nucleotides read TGCAGCGTTGAAGATCGAGCGGGAAGCACCAGTGAGCAGTTCTTC.

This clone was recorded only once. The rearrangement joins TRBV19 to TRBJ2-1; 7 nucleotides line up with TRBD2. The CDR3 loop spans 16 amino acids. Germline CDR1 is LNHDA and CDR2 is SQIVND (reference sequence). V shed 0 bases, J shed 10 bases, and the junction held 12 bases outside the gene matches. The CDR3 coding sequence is TGTGCCAGTAGTATAGATCTATCGGGGGGATTTGGCGAGCAGTTCTTC. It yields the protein CASSIDLSGGFGEQFF. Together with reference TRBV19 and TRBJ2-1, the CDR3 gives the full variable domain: DGGITQSPKYLFRKEGQNVTLSCEQNLNHDAMYWYRQDPGQGLRLIYYSQIVNDFQKGDIAEGYSVSREKKESFPLTVTSAQKNPTAFYLCASSIDLSGGFGEQFFGPGTRLTVL.

CDR3: CASSPGLSGGAGETQYF. The CDR3 nucleotides are TGTGCCAGCAGCCCCGGGCTTAGCGGGGGGGCCGGGGAGACCCAGTACTTC. The V call is TRBV3-1 (or the pseudogene TRBV3-2), the J call TRBJ2-5, with 11 bases that match TRBD2. V lost 4 bases and J lost 5; bases outside the gene matches: 12. Germline V CDR1 and CDR2: LGHDT, YNNKEL (reference sequence). The CDR3 covers 17 residues.

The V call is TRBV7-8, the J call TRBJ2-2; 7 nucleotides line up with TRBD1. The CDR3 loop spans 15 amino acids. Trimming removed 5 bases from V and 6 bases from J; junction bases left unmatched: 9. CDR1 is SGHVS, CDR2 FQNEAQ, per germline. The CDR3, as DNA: TGTGCCAGCAGCGTACGACAGGGTGGGGCCGGGGAGCTGTTTTTT. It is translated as CASSVRQGGAGELFF.

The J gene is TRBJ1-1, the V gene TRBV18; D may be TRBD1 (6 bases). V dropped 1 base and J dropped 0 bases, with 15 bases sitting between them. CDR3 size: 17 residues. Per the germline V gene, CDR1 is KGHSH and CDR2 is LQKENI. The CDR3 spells CASSPRFPGDLNTEAFF. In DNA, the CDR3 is TGTGCCAGCTCACCACGTTTCCCAGGGGACCTGAACACTGAAGCTTTCTTT.